This T cell receptor beta chain was sequenced during a study of T-cell memory formation after mild COVID-19. Study background: Most TCR clusters belonged to a single donor.

General study results and limits: Some clones that responded were present in memory (sampled pre-infection), which suggests cross-reactive memory joined.

This clonotype was recorded a few times. Its target is not known. MiXCR, run by TCRdb on the 5' RACE reads, gives a single entry per CDR3 protein. Of nearly 200,000 distinct CDR3 sequences in the sample, 15% to 20% were seen once. This CDR3 spans 14 amino acids. The V segment lost 6 bases and the J segment 5 bases; nucleotides outside the gene matches: 11. From germline, CDR1 is DFQATT and CDR2 SNEGSKA (reference sequence). The sequenced sample was PBMCs or a T cell subset sorted from them (not recorded which). The TCR sequence derives from an adult woman who had mild COVID-19 (a few samples of this study predate the infection). Cell type and time point are not known. The chain has TRBV20-1 and TRBJ2-7; 9 bases match TRBD2. CDR3 loop: CSALLLAGEDEQYF. CDR3 bases: TGCAGTGCCCTACTCTTAGCGGGAGAGGACGAGCAGTACTTC.